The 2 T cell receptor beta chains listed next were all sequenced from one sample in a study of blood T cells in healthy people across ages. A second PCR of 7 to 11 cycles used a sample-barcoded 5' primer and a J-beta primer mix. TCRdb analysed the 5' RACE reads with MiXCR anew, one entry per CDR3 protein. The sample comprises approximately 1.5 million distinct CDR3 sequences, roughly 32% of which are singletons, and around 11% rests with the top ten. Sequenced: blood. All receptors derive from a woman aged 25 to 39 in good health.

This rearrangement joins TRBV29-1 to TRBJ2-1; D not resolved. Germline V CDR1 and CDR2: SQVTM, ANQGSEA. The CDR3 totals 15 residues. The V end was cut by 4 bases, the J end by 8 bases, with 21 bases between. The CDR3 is CSVGFSRRIRDEQFF. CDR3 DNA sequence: TGCAGCGTTGGCTTTAGCAGGAGAATAAGAGATGAGCAGTTCTTC.

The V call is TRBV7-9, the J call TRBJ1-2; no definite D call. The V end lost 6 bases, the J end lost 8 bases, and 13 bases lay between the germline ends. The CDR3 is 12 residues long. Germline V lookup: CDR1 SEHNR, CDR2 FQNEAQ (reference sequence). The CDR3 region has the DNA TGTGCCAGCAGACGGACGCAGGAGGGCTACACCTTC. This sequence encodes CASRRTQEGYTF.